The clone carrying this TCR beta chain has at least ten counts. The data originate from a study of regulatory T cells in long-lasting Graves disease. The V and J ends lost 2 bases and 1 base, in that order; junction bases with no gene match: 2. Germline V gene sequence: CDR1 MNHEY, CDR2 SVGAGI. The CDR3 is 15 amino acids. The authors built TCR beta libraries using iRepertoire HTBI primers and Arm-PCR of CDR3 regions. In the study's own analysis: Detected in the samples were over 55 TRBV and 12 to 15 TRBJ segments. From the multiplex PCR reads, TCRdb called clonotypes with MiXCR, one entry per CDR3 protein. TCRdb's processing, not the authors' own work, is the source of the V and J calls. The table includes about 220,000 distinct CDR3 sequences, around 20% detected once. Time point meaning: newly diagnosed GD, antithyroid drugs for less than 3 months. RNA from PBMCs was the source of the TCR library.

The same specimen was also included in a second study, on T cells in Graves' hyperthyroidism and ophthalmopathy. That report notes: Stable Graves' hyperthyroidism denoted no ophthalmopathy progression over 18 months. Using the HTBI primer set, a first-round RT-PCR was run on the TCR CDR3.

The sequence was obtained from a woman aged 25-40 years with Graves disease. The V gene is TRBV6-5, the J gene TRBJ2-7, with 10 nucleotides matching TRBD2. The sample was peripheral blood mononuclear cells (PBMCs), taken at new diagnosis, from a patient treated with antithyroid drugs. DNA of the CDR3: TGTGCCAGCAGTTACGCTAGCGGGAGTTCCTACGAGCAGTACTTC. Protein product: CASSYASGSSYEQYF.